The 7 T cell receptor beta chains in this list originate from one sample, sequenced in a study of a mutant IDH1 vaccine in newly diagnosed glioma. The assay was immunoSEQ multiplex PCR, and TCRdb's table has in-frame clones only and misses some. The sample carries around 67,000 clones, around 82% recorded once. Time point given: baseline, week 1 (first vaccination visit). The treatment: pre-vaccination baseline after standard-of-care therapy. Sequencing was performed on peripheral blood mononuclear cells (PBMCs), taken from a glioma patient treated with radiotherapy, temozolomide or both. The receptor source for this set is a woman under 30 with glioma. Some clones in this sample may be carry-over from other donors' samples.

This chain joins TRBV7-2 and TRBJ1-5; 7 positions match TRBD1. Trimming removed 6 bases from V and 3 bases from J; junction bases left unmatched: 8. This CDR3 comprises 15 residues. The germline gives CDR1 SGHTA, CDR2 FQGNSA. DNA of the CDR3: TGTGCCAGCAGACCCGGGACAGTTAACAATCAGCCCCAGCATTTT. As protein: CASRPGTVNNQPQHF.

This chain uses TRBV5-1 with TRBJ2-2, with 8 bases that match TRBD2. Per the germline V gene, CDR1 is SGHRS and CDR2 is YFSETQ. The CDR3 length is 18 residues. The J segment lost 6 bases and the V segment lost 0 bases, leaving 13 bases of the junction unmatched. DNA of the CDR3: TGCGCCAGCAGCTTGGCAGGGAGCGGGGGAGGAAGACCCGGGGAGCTGTTTTTT. It codes for CASSLAGSGGGRPGELFF. Full variable domain (remainder filled in from reference TRBV5-1 and TRBJ2-2): KAGVTQTPRYLIKTRGQQVTLSCSPISGHRSVSWYQQTPGQGLQFLFEYFSETQRNKGNFPGRFSGRQFSNSRSEMNVSTLELGDSALYLCASSLAGSGGGRPGELFFGEGSRLTVL.

The genes are TRBV27 and TRBJ2-1; D is possibly TRBD1 (5 bases). CDR3 size: 13 residues. V lost 0 bases and J lost 7, with 7 bases in between. Germline lookup yields CDR1 MNHEY and CDR2 SMNVEV (reference sequence). The CDR3 protein is CASSLSAGNEQFF. The CDR3 DNA reads TGTGCCAGCAGTTTATCCGCAGGGAATGAGCAGTTCTTC.

The rearrangement uses TRBV4-2 and TRBJ2-7; D is uncertain. The CDR3 length is 13 residues. V lost 0 bases and J lost 2, with 5 bases in between. CDR1 is LGHNA, CDR2 YNFKEQ, per germline. The CDR3 here is CASSQDHPYEQYF. CDR3 DNA: TGTGCCAGCAGCCAAGATCATCCCTACGAGCAGTACTTC.

The J gene is TRBJ1-1, the V gene TRBV6-1; D gene uncertain. V gave up 7 bases and J gave up 0 bases, with 6 bases separating them. This CDR3 is 12 amino acids long. In germline, CDR1 is MNHNS, CDR2 SASEGT. The CDR3 protein is CASIYMNTEAFF. CDR3 nucleotide sequence: TGTGCCAGCATCTACATGAACACTGAAGCTTTCTTT.

The chain is built from TRBV2 and TRBJ1-2; 7 bases fit TRBD1. The germline V gene encodes CDR1 SNHLY and CDR2 FYNNEI. The V gene end was trimmed by 5 bases and the J gene end by 4 bases; junction bases not matched to a gene: 10. The CDR3 loop spans 15 amino acids. CDR3 protein: CASSLDRVRGYGYTF. The CDR3 coding sequence is TGTGCCAGCAGTCTAGACAGGGTCCGGGGCTATGGCTACACCTTC.

This chain links TRBV6-6 with TRBJ1-4; D uncertain. V dropped 4 bases and J dropped 2 bases, with 11 bases sitting between them. This CDR3 region has 15 residues. Germline lookup yields CDR1 MNHNY and CDR2 SVGAGI (reference sequence). CDR3 coding DNA: TGTGCCAGCAGTTTGGGGATTCGGACTAATGAAAAACTGTTTTTT. This translates into CASSLGIRTNEKLFF.